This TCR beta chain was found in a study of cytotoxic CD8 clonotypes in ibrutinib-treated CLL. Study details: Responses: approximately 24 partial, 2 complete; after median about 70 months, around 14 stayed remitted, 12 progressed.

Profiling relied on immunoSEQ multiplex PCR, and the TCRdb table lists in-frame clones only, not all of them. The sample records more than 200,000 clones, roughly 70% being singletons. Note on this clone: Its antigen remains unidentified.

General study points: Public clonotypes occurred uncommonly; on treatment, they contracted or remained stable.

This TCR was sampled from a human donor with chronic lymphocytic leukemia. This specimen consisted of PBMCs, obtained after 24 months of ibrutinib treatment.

The CDR3 nucleotides read TGTGCCAGCAGTGAAAGCGGGCGATCTTTCAATGAGCAGTTCTTC. Translation gives CASSESGRSFNEQFF. V and J are TRBV2 and TRBJ2-1, with a possible D match to TRBD2 (6 bases). Germline V gene data show CDR1 as SNHLY and CDR2 as FYNNEI. The CDR3 runs 15 residues. Trimming stripped 2 bases from V and 6 bases from J, with 14 bases between.